This T cell receptor (beta chain) originates from a study of tumor-infiltrating lymphocytes in oesophageal squamous cell carcinoma. This clonotype was detected only once. The CDR3 totals 13 residues. The germline V gene has CDR1 SGHTA and CDR2 FQGTGA. The junction had 5 bases not matched to a gene; V was cut back by 4 bases and J by 5 bases. TCRdb analysed the PCR reads with MiXCR anew, one entry per CDR3 protein. This repertoire shows over 10,000 distinct CDR3 sequences, around half found once; its top ten account for about 25%. The chain carries TRBV7-3 and TRBJ2-7; the match to TRBD1 covers 7 bases. The sample consisted of esophageal tumor tissue. The receptor was isolated from a male donor with esophageal squamous cell carcinoma. The CDR3 loop is CASSSYRGDEQYF. Written as DNA, the CDR3 is TGTGCCAGCAGCTCGTACAGGGGCGACGAGCAGTACTTC.